The rows below give T cell receptor beta chains drawn from one sample of a study of post-analysis software for immune sequencing data. TCRdb re-derived calls from the PCR reads in MiXCR, one entry per CDR3 protein. This table holds hundreds of thousands of distinct CDR3 sequences, approximately 60% found once. The source material was blood. The origin of the receptors is a girl aged 2 to 10 with multiple sclerosis. The CDR3 runs from the conserved cysteine through the conserved F or W. The D gene is left open where the match is weak. A clone size is listed for some rows: how often the clone was seen (once, few, many), or a class if it is expanded.

V gene	J gene	D gene	clone size	CDR3 DNA	CDR3 protein
TRBV7-2	TRBJ2-3	-	-	TGTGCCAGCAGCTGGCAGCCCAAGGGGGCGGGGGATACGCAGTATTTT	CASSWQPKGAGDTQYF
TRBV20-1	TRBJ2-5	-	-	TGCAGTGCTAGAGTCAACACACCGACGGGGACCCAGTACTTC	CSARVNTPTGTQYF
TRBV20-1	TRBJ2-1	TRBD2	-	TGCAGTGCTAGAGAAACCGTCGTGACTAGCAGCCGTCGCTCCTACAATGAGCAGTTCTTC	CSARETVVTSSRRSYNEQFF
TRBV3-1	TRBJ2-1	-	-	TGTGCCAGCAGCCCACAGACTATGCCCTACAATGAGCAGTTCTTC	CASSPQTMPYNEQFF
TRBV5-6	TRBJ2-1	TRBD2	-	TGTGCCAGCAGCTTCTCTGGGACTAGGGGCAATGAGCAGTTCTTC	CASSFSGTRGNEQFF
TRBV5-4	TRBJ2-7	-	few	TGTGCCAGCAGGCGTCTTGGCACCTCCTACGAGCAGTACTTC	CASRRLGTSYEQYF
TRBV10-2	TRBJ2-1	TRBD2	few	TGCGCCAGCAGGACTAGCGGCCAAAACAATGAGCAGTTCTTC	CASRTSGQNNEQFF
TRBV12-3/TRBV12-4	TRBJ2-1	TRBD1	-	TGTGCCAGCAGTGGCGGACAGGGGGTGTTCTTC	CASSGGQGVFF
TRBV29-1	TRBJ2-6	TRBD1	-	TGCAGCGTTGGACAGGGCGCGGGGGCCAACGTCCTGACTTTC	CSVGQGAGANVLTF
TRBV10-3	TRBJ1-1	TRBD1	-	TGTGCCATCAGCCCTGGGACAGGCGAAAACACTGAAGCTTTCTTT	CAISPGTGENTEAFF
TRBV12-3/TRBV12-4	TRBJ1-2	-	-	TGTGCCAGCAGTTCACAGGGTTTTAACTATGGCTACACCTTC	CASSSQGFNYGYTF
TRBV27	TRBJ2-7	TRBD1	few	TGTGCCAGCAGTCCTTGGACAGGGGACTACGAGCAGTACTTC	CASSPWTGDYEQYF
TRBV2	TRBJ2-7	-	-	TGTGCCAGCAGTGATGCTAGCAGGGCCTACGAGCAGTACTTC	CASSDASRAYEQYF
TRBV12-3/TRBV12-4	TRBJ2-1	TRBD2	-	TGTGCCAGCCATGTTTCTAGCGGGGGGGGCTACAATGAGCAGTTCTTC	CASHVSSGGGYNEQFF
TRBV10-3	TRBJ2-7	-	once	TGTGCCTCGACGGGACCGACCTACGAGCAGTACTTC	CASTGPTYEQYF
TRBV20-1	TRBJ2-5	-	-	TGCAGTGCTAGAGATATTAGGAGGGAGACCCAGTACTTC	CSARDIRRETQYF
TRBV20-1	TRBJ2-3	TRBD2	-	TGCAGTGCTAGAAATCTAGCGGGGGGACGCACAGATACGCAGTATTTT	CSARNLAGGRTDTQYF
TRBV20-1	TRBJ2-5	TRBD1	-	TGCAGTGCTAGTCCGGGACAGGGGTTAGAGACCCAGTACTTC	CSASPGQGLETQYF
TRBV6-5	TRBJ2-5	TRBD2	-	TGTGCCAGCAGTTACTCGGGGAGTAGCGGGAGTGCTCGAGAGACCCAGTACTTC	CASSYSGSSGSARETQYF
TRBV5-1	TRBJ2-7	-	few	TGCGCCAGCAGCTTGATTTCTGCGGGGACGGGATCCTACGAGCAGTACTTC	CASSLISAGTGSYEQYF